The rows below give T cell receptor beta chains drawn from one sample of a study of spatial heterogeneity in lung cancer. TCRdb re-analysed the 5' RACE reads in MiXCR, keeping a single row per CDR3 protein. The sample includes roughly 15,000 distinct CDR3 sequences, around 7.5% of them seen just once. The sample was lung tumor tissue, taken at surgery. These receptors all come from a male donor with early-stage non-small cell lung cancer. Both conserved end residues are part of each CDR3. A D gene is named only where the DNA matches it firmly. Some rows mark clone size as missing; the rest say once, few, many or name a class of expanded clone.

v_call	clone_size	cdr3_length	d_call	j_call	cdr3_nt	cdr3_aa
TRBV7-2	-	14	-	TRBJ2-1	TGTGCCAGCAGCTTAGTGGTCGGGAAAAATGAGCAGTTCTTC	CASSLVVGKNEQFF
TRBV14	many	15	TRBD1	TRBJ2-1	TGTGCCAGCAGCCCAAGACAGGGGGCCTACAATGAGCAGTTCTTC	CASSPRQGAYNEQFF
TRBV2	many	14	-	TRBJ2-1	TGTGCCAGCAGTGAAGCGCGTCAGGTCCTCTCGAAGTTCTTC	CASSEARQVLSKFF
TRBV10-3	many	14	-	TRBJ1-5	TGTGCCATCAGTGGAGTGGAGGGCAATCAGCCCCAGCATTTT	CAISGVEGNQPQHF
TRBV20-1	-	17	-	TRBJ2-5	TGCAGTGCCCGCATTCAACACTTTAACAGGGCGTTAGAGACCCAGTACTTC	CSARIQHFNRALETQYF
TRBV6-2/TRBV6-3	few	14	-	TRBJ2-1	TGTGCCAGCTCTGCTCTTGGATCTTACAATGAGCAGTTCTTC	CASSALGSYNEQFF
TRBV7-3	-	17	-	TRBJ2-1	TGTGCCAGCAGCTTAACAAGGGACGCGGGTTTTACGAATGAGCAGTTCTTC	CASSLTRDAGFTNEQFF
TRBV10-3	many	11	-	TRBJ2-7	TGTGCCATCATGGAGGTGGACGAGCAGTACTTC	CAIMEVDEQYF
TRBV7-2	many	15	-	TRBJ2-5	TGTGCCAGCAGCTTAGATCATGGTGGGAGGAAGGCCCAGTACTTC	CASSLDHGGRKAQYF
TRBV7-2	few	15	-	TRBJ1-3	TGTGCCAGCAGCTCTCGACAGCTCTCTGGAAACACCATATATTTT	CASSSRQLSGNTIYF
TRBV9	many	13	-	TRBJ2-5	TGTGCCAGCAGCGTAGGAATGGAAGAGACCCAGTACTTC	CASSVGMEETQYF
TRBV6-1	few	15	TRBD2	TRBJ2-7	TGTGCCAGCAGTGAATCCGCGGGAGAGTTCTACGAGCAGTACTTC	CASSESAGEFYEQYF
TRBV7-6	many	15	-	TRBJ2-2	TGTGCCAGCAGCTTATCCCCAGGCACCCCTGGGGAGCTGTTTTTT	CASSLSPGTPGELFF
TRBV20-1	-	16	-	TRBJ1-6	TGCAGTGCTAGAGAACTGACAGATGGAGTAAATTCACCCCTCCACTTT	CSARELTDGVNSPLHF
TRBV12-3/TRBV12-4	many	18	-	TRBJ1-1	TGTGCCAGTGTGGGGAGTGACAGGCCGGACGGCCGGGACACTGAAGCTTTCTTT	CASVGSDRPDGRDTEAFF
TRBV7-2	many	16	TRBD2	TRBJ2-1	TGTGCCAGCAGCTTAGTTGCCGGGACTACCCAAAATGAGCAGTTCTTC	CASSLVAGTTQNEQFF
TRBV30	many	16	TRBD1	TRBJ1-1	TGTGCCTGGAGTGTTATCCCCGACAGGGGAAACACTGAAGCTTTCTTT	CAWSVIPDRGNTEAFF
TRBV5-1	-	15	-	TRBJ2-7	TGCGCCAGCAGCCCCCAGCGGATAAGCTCCTACGAGCAGTACTTC	CASSPQRISSYEQYF
TRBV7-2	many	14	-	TRBJ2-3	TGTGCCAGCAGCCCTCAGCTGGCCACAGATACGCAGTATTTT	CASSPQLATDTQYF
TRBV12-3/TRBV12-4	few	14	-	TRBJ2-6	TGTGCCAGCAGTGTGTCTGCTGGGGCCAACGTCCTGACTTTC	CASSVSAGANVLTF
TRBV7-9	many	15	TRBD2	TRBJ2-1	TGTGCCAGCAGCCTCGCGACTAGCGGGGTTAATGAGCAGTTCTTC	CASSLATSGVNEQFF
TRBV7-8	many	15	-	TRBJ1-6	TGTGCCAGCAGCTTCGAGAGCTCCTATAATTCACCCCTCCACTTT	CASSFESSYNSPLHF
TRBV6-5	many	16	TRBD2	TRBJ2-1	TGTGCCAGCAGTTACCTCCGCGGGAGGGCCAAGAATGAGCAGTTCTTC	CASSYLRGRAKNEQFF
TRBV5-5	-	14	-	TRBJ2-7	TGTGCCAGCAGCTTCGCCTCGACTCCCTACGAGCAGTACTTC	CASSFASTPYEQYF
TRBV7-2	-	18	TRBD2	TRBJ2-2	TGTGCCAGCAGCTTTAGTAGCGGGGGACGAACGAACACCGGGGAGCTGTTTTTT	CASSFSSGGRTNTGELFF
TRBV12-3/TRBV12-4	medium-sized	15	-	TRBJ1-6	TGTGCCAGCAGTTTGGAGAGCTCCTATAATTCACCCCTCCACTTT	CASSLESSYNSPLHF
TRBV20-1	few	14	TRBD2	TRBJ2-3	TGCAGTGCTAGTTTGACTAGCGGAACAGATACGCAGTATTTT	CSASLTSGTDTQYF
TRBV24-1	-	19	TRBD2	TRBJ2-1	TGTGCCACCAGTGATCCCGCGGGGACTAGCGGGAGAGAAGGGAATGAGCAGTTCTTC	CATSDPAGTSGREGNEQFF
TRBV24-1	few	15	-	TRBJ2-2	TGTGCCACCGCCTCTTGGGACGCGAACACCGGGGAGCTGTTTTTT	CATASWDANTGELFF
TRBV7-9	-	14	-	TRBJ2-5	TGTGCCAGCAAAGGTCAGGGGAAGTCGGAGACCCAGTACTTC	CASKGQGKSETQYF
TRBV2	many	15	-	TRBJ2-5	TGTGCCAGCAGTGGAACGGATTCTCGGCAAGAGACCCAGTACTTC	CASSGTDSRQETQYF
TRBV5-1	few	14	-	TRBJ2-2	TGCGCCAGCAGCTCCTATACTAACACCGGGGAGCTGTTTTTT	CASSSYTNTGELFF
TRBV2	few	15	-	TRBJ2-7	TGTGCCAGCAGTGAAATGGGTAGGGGACGCTACGAGCAGTACTTC	CASSEMGRGRYEQYF
TRBV20-1	-	14	TRBD1	TRBJ1-1	TGCAGTGCTTCCCGCGGGACAGGGGTCACTGAAGCTTTCTTT	CSASRGTGVTEAFF
TRBV6-6	many	13	-	TRBJ1-1	TGTGCCAGCAGTTACCGAGGGGACACTGAAGCTTTCTTT	CASSYRGDTEAFF
TRBV20-1	many	12	-	TRBJ1-1	TGCAGTGCCAAGTCCGGGAGGCCGGAAGCTTTCTTT	CSAKSGRPEAFF
TRBV30	-	16	-	TRBJ1-2	TGTGCCTGGAGAGTGGGTGGAACAGGGACTAACTATGGCTACACCTTC	CAWRVGGTGTNYGYTF
TRBV20-1	many	18	-	TRBJ1-4	TGCAGTGCTACAAACGCCTACGGGGCCACCCTGCGTAATGAAAAACTGTTTTTT	CSATNAYGATLRNEKLFF
TRBV4-3	-	16	-	TRBJ1-3	TGCGCCAGCAGCCAAAACCCCGAGTTGGGGAGAAACACCATATATTTT	CASSQNPELGRNTIYF
TRBV5-1	-	19	-	TRBJ2-5	TGCGCCAGCAGCAACGAACCCTCCCAGAGACAGCGTAGACAAGAGACCCAGTACTTC	CASSNEPSQRQRRQETQYF
TRBV11-3	few	17	TRBD2	TRBJ2-1	TGTGCCAGCAGCTTAGGACCTAGCGGGAGGGTTTACAATGAGCAGTTCTTC	CASSLGPSGRVYNEQFF
TRBV11-2	medium-sized	18	TRBD2	TRBJ2-2	TGTGCCAGCAGCTTTTACACGAGCGGGGGGACGGGTGCCGGGGAGCTGTTTTTT	CASSFYTSGGTGAGELFF